Each of the 20 T cell receptor beta chains below was sequenced from the same sample in a study of blood T cells in healthy people across ages. Combining a sample-barcoded 5' primer with a J-beta primer mix, a second PCR ran for roughly 7 to 12 cycles. TCRdb called the 5' RACE reads again in MiXCR, with one record for every CDR3 protein. The sample consists of around 700,000 distinct CDR3 sequences, just under 25% of them appearing once. This sample also belongs to another study, concerning T cells of mothers and their children.

Sequenced input: blood. These receptors all come from a boy younger than 18 in good health.

V gene TRBV29-1 combines with J gene TRBJ2-1; 10 bases map to TRBD2. V was clipped by 2 bases and J by 2 bases; unmatched bases: 12. The CDR3 covers 18 residues. The germline V gene encodes CDR1 SQVTM and CDR2 ANQGSEA. CDR3 loop: CSVEKWLAGVTPYNEQFF. CDR3 DNA: TGCAGCGTTGAAAAGTGGCTAGCGGGAGTTACGCCCTACAATGAGCAGTTCTTC.

CDR3 DNA sequence: TGTGCCAGCAGTGACTGGACAGGGAATTCCTACGAGCAGTACTTC. Protein product: CASSDWTGNSYEQYF. The chain links TRBV2 to TRBJ2-7; 8 positions agree with TRBD1. Germline lookup yields CDR1 SNHLY and CDR2 FYNNEI. This CDR3 spans 15 amino acids. Germline trimming cut 3 bases from V and 1 base from J; bases unmatched to any gene: 5.

This clonotype was seen more than once but under ten times. The genes are TRBV4-1 and TRBJ1-5; TRBD1 aligns across 8 bases. Trimming at V came to 3 bases and at J to 4 bases, leaving 5 bases not matched to a gene. Germline CDR1 MGHRA, CDR2 YSYEKL. The CDR3 is 15 residues long. CDR3: CASSHGQGRNQPQHF. DNA for the CDR3: TGCGCCAGCAGCCACGGACAGGGCCGGAATCAGCCCCAGCATTTT.

This clonotype has only a few counts. The chain couples TRBV27 to TRBJ2-7; D is undetermined. Trimming shortened V by 6 bases and J by 1 base, and 7 bases separated the two germline ends. The CDR3 sequence is 12 residues long. Germline V gene data show CDR1 as MNHEY and CDR2 as SMNVEV (reference sequence). The CDR3 DNA sequence: TGTGCCAGCAGAGGAGAGTCCTACGAGCAGTACTTC. Residues: CASRGESYEQYF.

This rearrangement joins TRBV7-9 to TRBJ2-5; D not certain. The J call could be wrong; TRBJ2-1 is a better fit for the DNA end. CDR3 length: 13 amino acids. Per germline, CDR1 SEHNR and CDR2 FQNEAQ (reference sequence). The CDR3 DNA reads TGTGCCAGCAGCTTAGAGGTGAGGCTACCGCAGTTCTTC. Translating it yields CASSLEVRLPQFF.

This clonotype turned up a few times. The J gene is TRBJ2-5, the V gene TRBV11-2; TRBD1 aligns across 7 bases. Germline assignment: CDR1 SGHAT and CDR2 FQNNGV. The CDR3 spans 16 residues. J was trimmed by 4 bases and V by 0 bases; bases with no gene match: 8. The CDR3 loop is CASSLEWVSGGETQYF. CDR3 bases: TGTGCCAGCAGCTTAGAGTGGGTATCAGGGGGAGAGACCCAGTACTTC.

The chain has TRBV9 and TRBJ1-4; D call uncertain. Trimming removed 2 bases from V and 0 bases from J, with 17 bases in between. Germline lookup yields CDR1 SGDLS and CDR2 YYNGEE. This CDR3 has 18 residues. The CDR3 sequence: CASSVGGGVGTTNEKLFF. CDR3 DNA sequence: TGTGCCAGCAGCGTTGGAGGTGGAGTCGGAACAACTAATGAAAAACTGTTTTTT.

This clonotype was counted a few times. V usage is TRBV10-3 and J usage is TRBJ2-5, with D unclear. The assigned J gene may be wrong: the sequence end matches TRBJ2-7 better. This CDR3 is built from 12 residues. Germline V CDR1 and CDR2: ENHRY, SYGVKD. CDR3 sequence reads: CAIMRPSYEQYF. The DNA of the CDR3 is TGTGCCATCATGAGGCCATCCTACGAGCAGTACTTC.

This clonotype was seen only a few times. The gene calls are TRBV28 and TRBJ2-5; D is perhaps TRBD2 (6 bases). Germline values: CDR1 MDHEN, CDR2 SYDVKM. This CDR3 region has 15 residues. Trimming pared 2 bases from V and 2 bases from J, leaving 12 bases between. The CDR3 DNA is TGTGCCAGCAGTTTAAGGAGCGGGTCTCAAGAGACCCAGTACTTC. Protein: CASSLRSGSQETQYF.

The genes are TRBV4-3 and TRBJ2-1; possibly TRBD1 for D (6 bases). The germline gives CDR1 LGHNA, CDR2 YSLEER. The CDR3 contains 17 residues. With 0 bases removed from V and 7 bases from J, the gap between germline ends came to 19 bases. CDR3 region: CASSQDHRVDWVNEQFF. CDR3 DNA sequence: TGCGCCAGCAGCCAAGATCACAGGGTCGACTGGGTGAATGAGCAGTTCTTC.

This clonotype was observed once. The chain couples TRBV7-9 to TRBJ2-5; 8 nucleotides line up with TRBD2. The J call may not be correct, given that the DNA end is closer to TRBJ2-1. The germline CDR1 and CDR2 sequences are SEHNR and FQNEAQ (reference sequence). This CDR3 spans 18 amino acids. The CDR3 DNA follows: TGTGCCAGCAGCTTAGGCGTCGCGGGCGGGAGGAGGAACAATGAGCAGTTCTTC. Translating gives CASSLGVAGGRRNNEQFF.

In this sample, this clonotype turned up a few times. A junction boundary mismatches the germline segment, possibly from a read error. The gene calls are TRBV5-1 and TRBJ2-1; D may be TRBD2 (6 bases). Germline V lookup: CDR1 SGHRS, CDR2 YFSETQ. The CDR3 runs to 12 residues. This CDR3 is CASGYSYNEQFF. The CDR3 bases are TGTGCCAGCGGGTACTCCTACAATGAGCAGTTCTTC. The variable domain in full, completed from reference TRBV5-1 and TRBJ2-1, reads KAGVTQTPRYLIKTRGQQVTLSCSPISGHRSVSWYQQTPGQGLQFLFEYFSETQRNKGNFPGRFSGRQFSNSRSEMNVSTLELGDSALYLCASGYSYNEQFFGPGTRLTVL.

This clonotype was observed a few times. V is TRBV7-8 and J is TRBJ2-5; D might be TRBD1 (6 bases). The J call may be wrong; the DNA end is better matched by TRBJ2-7. Germline V CDR1 and CDR2: SGHVS, FQNEAQ. CDR3 size: 15 residues. Written as DNA, the CDR3 is TGTGCCAGCAGCTTGCAGGGGATTCCTTCCTACGAGCAGTACTTC. Protein: CASSLQGIPSYEQYF.

This rearrangement joins TRBV29-1 to TRBJ2-5, with 7 bases fitting TRBD1. The germline V gene has CDR1 SQVTM and CDR2 ANQGSEA. The CDR3 contains 13 residues. With 7 bases clipped from V and 4 bases from J, the junction kept 9 bases outside the gene matches. The chain's CDR3 is CSATGTEPETQYF. The CDR3 DNA is TGCAGCGCCACCGGGACAGAGCCAGAGACCCAGTACTTC.

In DNA, the CDR3 is TGCGCCAGCAGGCTAGTACAGACGAACACCGGGGAGCTGTTTTTT. Its translation: CASRLVQTNTGELFF. This chain connects TRBV5-1 to TRBJ2-2; D gene unclear. Germline V gene lookup returns CDR1 SGHRS and CDR2 YFSETQ. V lost 5 bases, J lost 0 bases, and 11 bases lay in between. The CDR3 runs 15 residues.

Comment on this clonotype: A much larger clone lies a single base off, so this may be a read error. In DNA form, the CDR3 reads TGTGCCAGCAGTATCACAGGGTTCTATGGCTACACCTTC. Encoded protein: CASSITGFYGYTF. The rearrangement joins TRBV6-6 to TRBJ1-2; D is possibly TRBD1 (6 bases). The germline V gene has CDR1 MNHNY and CDR2 SVGAGI (reference sequence). The CDR3 contains 13 residues. Trimming left V 5 bases short and J 4 bases short, with 11 bases between.

The chain joins TRBV7-9 to TRBJ2-2; D gene uncertain. V was cut by 2 bases and J by 0 bases, with 10 bases left in between. This CDR3 comprises 16 residues. Germline CDR1 and CDR2: SEHNR and FQNEAQ (reference sequence). The CDR3 is CASSLQSSPNTGELFF. The CDR3 DNA is TGTGCCAGCAGCTTACAGTCCAGCCCGAACACCGGGGAGCTGTTTTTT.

The chain has TRBV20-1 and TRBJ2-3, with 8 bases aligning to TRBD1. J lost 5 bases, V lost 5 bases, and 6 bases had no gene match. Germline V gene sequence: CDR1 DFQATT, CDR2 SNEGSKA (reference sequence). CDR3 length: 13 residues. CDR3 in amino acids: CSAGQTGEDTQYF. For the CDR3, the DNA is TGCAGTGCTGGACAGACAGGGGAAGATACGCAGTATTTT.

The sample holds a few counts of this clonotype. The genes are TRBV28 and TRBJ2-3, with D perhaps TRBD2 (5 bases). This CDR3 has 14 amino acids. V was clipped by 6 bases and J by 1 base, with 11 bases between them. CDR1 is MDHEN, CDR2 SYDVKM, per germline. The DNA of the CDR3 is TGTGCCAGCAGAACTAGAAAGGGCACAGATACGCAGTATTTT. This codes for CASRTRKGTDTQYF.

The rearrangement joins TRBV27 to TRBJ1-2; 8 bases are a match to TRBD1. Germline V lookup: CDR1 MNHEY, CDR2 SMNVEV (reference sequence). The junction had 5 bases not matched to a gene; V was cut back by 4 bases and J by 7 bases. CDR3 length: 13 residues. CDR3 residues: CASSYGQGFGYTF. CDR3 coding DNA: TGTGCCAGCAGTTATGGACAGGGCTTTGGCTACACCTTC.